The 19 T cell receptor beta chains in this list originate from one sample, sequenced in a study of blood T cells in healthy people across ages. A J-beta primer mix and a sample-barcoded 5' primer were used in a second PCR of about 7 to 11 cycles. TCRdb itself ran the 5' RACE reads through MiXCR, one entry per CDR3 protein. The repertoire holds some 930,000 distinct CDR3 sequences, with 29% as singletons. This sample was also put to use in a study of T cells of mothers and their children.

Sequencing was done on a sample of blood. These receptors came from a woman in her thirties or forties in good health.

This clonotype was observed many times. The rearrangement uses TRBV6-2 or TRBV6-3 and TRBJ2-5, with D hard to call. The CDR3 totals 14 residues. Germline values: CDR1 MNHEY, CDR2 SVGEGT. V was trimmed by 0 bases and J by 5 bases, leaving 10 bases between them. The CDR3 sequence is CASSYSSRSETQYF. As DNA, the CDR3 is TGTGCCAGCAGTTACTCTAGTCGGTCGGAGACCCAGTACTTC.

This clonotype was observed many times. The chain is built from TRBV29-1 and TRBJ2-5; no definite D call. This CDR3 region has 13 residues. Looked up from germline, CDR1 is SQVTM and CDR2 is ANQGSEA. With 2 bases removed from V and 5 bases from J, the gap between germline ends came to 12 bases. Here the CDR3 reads CSVEKKGLETQYF. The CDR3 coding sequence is TGCAGCGTTGAAAAAAAGGGCCTGGAGACCCAGTACTTC.

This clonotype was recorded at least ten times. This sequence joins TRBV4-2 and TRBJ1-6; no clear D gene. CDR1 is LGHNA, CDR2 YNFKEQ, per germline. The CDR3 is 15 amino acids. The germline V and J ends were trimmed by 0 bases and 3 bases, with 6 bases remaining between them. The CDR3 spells CASSQDQFYNSPLHF. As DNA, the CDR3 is TGTGCCAGCAGCCAAGATCAGTTCTATAATTCACCCCTCCACTTT.

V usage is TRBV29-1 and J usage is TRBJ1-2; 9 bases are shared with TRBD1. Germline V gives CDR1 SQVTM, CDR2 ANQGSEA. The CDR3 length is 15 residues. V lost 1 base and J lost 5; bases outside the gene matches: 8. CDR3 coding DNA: TGCAGCGTTGAAGGGGACAGGGTAGGCTCATATGGCTACACCTTC. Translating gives CSVEGDRVGSYGYTF.

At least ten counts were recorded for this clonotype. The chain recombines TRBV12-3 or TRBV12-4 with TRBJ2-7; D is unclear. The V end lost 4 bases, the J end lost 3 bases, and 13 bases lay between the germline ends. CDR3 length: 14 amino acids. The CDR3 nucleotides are TGTGCCAGCAGTTCTAACCCTGGGTTCTACGAGCAGTACTTC. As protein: CASSSNPGFYEQYF.

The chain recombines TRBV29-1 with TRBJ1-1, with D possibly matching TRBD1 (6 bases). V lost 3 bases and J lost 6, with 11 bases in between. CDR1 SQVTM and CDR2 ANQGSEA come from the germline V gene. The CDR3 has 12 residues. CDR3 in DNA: TGCAGCGTTGACCGCAGGGGCCCTGAAGCTTTCTTT. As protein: CSVDRRGPEAFF.

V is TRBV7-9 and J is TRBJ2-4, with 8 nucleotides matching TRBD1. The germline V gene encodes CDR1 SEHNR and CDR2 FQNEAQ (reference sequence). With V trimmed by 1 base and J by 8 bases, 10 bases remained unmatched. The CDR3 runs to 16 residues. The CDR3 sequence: CASSLDQGAEGDIQYF. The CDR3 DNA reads TGTGCCAGCAGCTTAGATCAGGGGGCCGAGGGTGACATTCAGTACTTC.

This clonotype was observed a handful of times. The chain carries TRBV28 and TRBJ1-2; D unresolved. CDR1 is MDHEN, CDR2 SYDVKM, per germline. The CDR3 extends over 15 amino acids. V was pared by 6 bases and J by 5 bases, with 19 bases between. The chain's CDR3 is CASSSPRNTEYGYTF. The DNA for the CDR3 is TGTGCCAGCAGCTCACCTCGTAACACAGAGTATGGCTACACCTTC.

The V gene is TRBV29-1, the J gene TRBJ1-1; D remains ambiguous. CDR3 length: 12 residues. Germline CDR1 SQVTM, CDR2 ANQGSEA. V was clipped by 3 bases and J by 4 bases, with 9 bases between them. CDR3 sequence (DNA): TGCAGCGTTGAGGCAAGGCCCACTGAAGCTTTCTTT. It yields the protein CSVEARPTEAFF.

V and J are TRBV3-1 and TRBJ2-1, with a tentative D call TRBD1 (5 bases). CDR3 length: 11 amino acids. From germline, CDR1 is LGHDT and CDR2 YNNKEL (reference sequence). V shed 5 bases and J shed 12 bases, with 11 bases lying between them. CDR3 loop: CASSSQDRQFF. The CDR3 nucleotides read TGTGCCAGCAGCTCTCAAGACAGGCAGTTCTTC.

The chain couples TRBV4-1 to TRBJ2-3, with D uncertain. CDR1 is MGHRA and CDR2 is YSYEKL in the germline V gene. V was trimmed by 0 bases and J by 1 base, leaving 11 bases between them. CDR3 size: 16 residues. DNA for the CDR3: TGCGCCAGCAGCCAAGACGGAACAGTGGGCACAGATACGCAGTATTTT. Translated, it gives CASSQDGTVGTDTQYF.

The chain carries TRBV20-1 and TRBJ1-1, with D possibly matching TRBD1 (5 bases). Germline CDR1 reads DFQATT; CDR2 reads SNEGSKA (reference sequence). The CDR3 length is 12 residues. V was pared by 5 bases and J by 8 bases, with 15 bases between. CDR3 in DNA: TGCAGTGCTGGCCTCGGGGCCAAGGAAGCTTTCTTT. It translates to CSAGLGAKEAFF.

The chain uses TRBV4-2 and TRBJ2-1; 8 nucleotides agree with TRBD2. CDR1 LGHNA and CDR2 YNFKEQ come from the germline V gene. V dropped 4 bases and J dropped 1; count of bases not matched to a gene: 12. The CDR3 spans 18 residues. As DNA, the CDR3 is TGTGCCAGCAGCCCCCGGGGTGGAGCGGGGGCATCCTACAATGAGCAGTTCTTC. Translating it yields CASSPRGGAGASYNEQFF.

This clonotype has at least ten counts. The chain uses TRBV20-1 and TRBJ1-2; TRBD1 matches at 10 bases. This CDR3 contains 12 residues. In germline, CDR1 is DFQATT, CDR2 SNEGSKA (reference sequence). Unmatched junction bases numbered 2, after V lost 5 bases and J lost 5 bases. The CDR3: CSARTGGYGYTF. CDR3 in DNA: TGCAGTGCTCGGACAGGGGGATATGGCTACACCTTC.

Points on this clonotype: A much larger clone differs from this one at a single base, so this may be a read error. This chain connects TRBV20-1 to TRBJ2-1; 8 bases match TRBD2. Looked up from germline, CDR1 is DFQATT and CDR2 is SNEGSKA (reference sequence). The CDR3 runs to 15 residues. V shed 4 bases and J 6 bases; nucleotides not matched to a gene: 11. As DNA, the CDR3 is TGCAGTGCTACTCAAAGCGGGGGACGCTCCAATGAGCAGTTCTTC. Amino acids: CSATQSGGRSNEQFF.

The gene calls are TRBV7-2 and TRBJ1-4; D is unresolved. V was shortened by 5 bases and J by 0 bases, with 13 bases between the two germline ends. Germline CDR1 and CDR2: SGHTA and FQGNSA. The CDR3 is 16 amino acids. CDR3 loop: CASSPSPVATNEKLFF. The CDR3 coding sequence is TGTGCCAGCAGCCCATCTCCCGTTGCAACTAATGAAAAACTGTTTTTT.

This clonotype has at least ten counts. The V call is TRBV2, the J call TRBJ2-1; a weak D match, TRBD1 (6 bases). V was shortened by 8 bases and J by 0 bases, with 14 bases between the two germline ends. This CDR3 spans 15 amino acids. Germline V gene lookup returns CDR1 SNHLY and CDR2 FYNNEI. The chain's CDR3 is CASLHQTGSYNEQFF. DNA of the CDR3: TGTGCCAGCCTTCACCAGACAGGCTCCTACAATGAGCAGTTCTTC.

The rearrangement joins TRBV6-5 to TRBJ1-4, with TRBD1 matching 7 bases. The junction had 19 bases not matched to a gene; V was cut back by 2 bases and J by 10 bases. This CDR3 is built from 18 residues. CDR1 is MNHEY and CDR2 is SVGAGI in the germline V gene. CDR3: CASSYAQTGSGDYGKLFF. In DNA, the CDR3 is TGTGCCAGCAGTTACGCCCAGACAGGGTCAGGCGATTATGGAAAACTGTTTTTT.

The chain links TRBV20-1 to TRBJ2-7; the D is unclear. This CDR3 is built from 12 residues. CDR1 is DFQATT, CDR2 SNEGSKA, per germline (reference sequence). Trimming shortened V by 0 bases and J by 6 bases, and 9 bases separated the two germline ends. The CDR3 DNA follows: TGCAGTGCTAGAGATGGTGGGCGCGAGCAGTACTTC. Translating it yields CSARDGGREQYF.